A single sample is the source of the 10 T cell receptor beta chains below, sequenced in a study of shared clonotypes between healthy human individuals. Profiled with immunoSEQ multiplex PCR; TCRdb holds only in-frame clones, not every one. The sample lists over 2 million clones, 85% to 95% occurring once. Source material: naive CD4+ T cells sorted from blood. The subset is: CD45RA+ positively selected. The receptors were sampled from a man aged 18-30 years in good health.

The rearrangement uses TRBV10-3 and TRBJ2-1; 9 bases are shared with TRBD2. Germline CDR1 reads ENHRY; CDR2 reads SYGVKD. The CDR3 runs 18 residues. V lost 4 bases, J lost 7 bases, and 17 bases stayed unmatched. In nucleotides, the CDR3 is TGTGCCATCAGTGGAGGTCGCGAAGCGGGGGGCTCTCGGAATGAGCAGTTCTTC. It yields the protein CAISGGREAGGSRNEQFF.

The CDR3 DNA sequence: TGCGCCAGCAGTTCCGGGACTAGCGGGGGAGATACGCAGTATTTT. Its protein is CASSSGTSGGDTQYF. The chain uses TRBV10-1 and TRBJ2-3; TRBD2 agrees at 14 bases. Germline V CDR1 and CDR2: WNHNN, SYGVQD (reference sequence). The CDR3 has 15 amino acids. Trimming at V came to 5 bases and at J to 5 bases, leaving 3 bases not matched to a gene.

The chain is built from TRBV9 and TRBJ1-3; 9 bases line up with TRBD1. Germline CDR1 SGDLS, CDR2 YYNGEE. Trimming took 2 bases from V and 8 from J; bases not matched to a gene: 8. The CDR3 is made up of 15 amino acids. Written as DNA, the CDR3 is TGTGCCAGCAGCGTCACACAGGGGGCTTGGGACACCATATATTTT. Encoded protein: CASSVTQGAWDTIYF.

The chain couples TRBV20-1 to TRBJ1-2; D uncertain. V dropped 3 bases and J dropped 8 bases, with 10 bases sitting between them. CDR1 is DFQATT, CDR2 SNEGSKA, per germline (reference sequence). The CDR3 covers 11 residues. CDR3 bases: TGCAGTGCTAGCTCCGGGTTGGGCTACACCTTC. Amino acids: CSASSGLGYTF.

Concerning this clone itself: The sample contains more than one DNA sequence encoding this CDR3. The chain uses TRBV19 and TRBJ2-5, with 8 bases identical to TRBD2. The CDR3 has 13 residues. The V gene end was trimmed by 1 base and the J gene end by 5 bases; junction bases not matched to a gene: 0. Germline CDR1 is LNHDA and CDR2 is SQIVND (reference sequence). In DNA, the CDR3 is TGTGCCAGTAGTATAGCGGGAGGGGAGACCCAGTACTTC. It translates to CASSIAGGETQYF.

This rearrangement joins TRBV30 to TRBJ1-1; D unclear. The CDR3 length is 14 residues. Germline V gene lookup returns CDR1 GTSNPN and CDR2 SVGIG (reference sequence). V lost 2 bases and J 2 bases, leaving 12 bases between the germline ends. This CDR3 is CAWSLEKGNTEAFF. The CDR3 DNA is TGTGCCTGGAGTCTAGAAAAGGGAAACACTGAAGCTTTCTTT.

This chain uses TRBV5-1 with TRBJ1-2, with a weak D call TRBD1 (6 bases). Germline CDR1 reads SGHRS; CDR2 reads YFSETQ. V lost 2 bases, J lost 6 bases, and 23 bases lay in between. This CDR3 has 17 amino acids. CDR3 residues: CASSFQYLQGTGDGYTF. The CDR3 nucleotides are TGCGCCAGCAGCTTTCAATACTTACAGGGAACCGGGGATGGCTACACCTTC.

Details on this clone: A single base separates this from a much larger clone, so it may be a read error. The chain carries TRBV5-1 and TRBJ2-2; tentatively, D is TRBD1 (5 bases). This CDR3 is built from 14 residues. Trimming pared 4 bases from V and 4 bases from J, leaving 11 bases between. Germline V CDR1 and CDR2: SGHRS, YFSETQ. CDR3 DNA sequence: TGCGCCAGCAGCAAAGCAGGGCTCACCGGGGAGCTGTTTTTT. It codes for CASSKAGLTGELFF.

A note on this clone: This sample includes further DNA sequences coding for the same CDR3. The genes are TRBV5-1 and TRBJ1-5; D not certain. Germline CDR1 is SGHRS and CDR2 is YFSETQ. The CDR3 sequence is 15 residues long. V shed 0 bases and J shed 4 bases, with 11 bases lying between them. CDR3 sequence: CASSLAGGPNQPQHF. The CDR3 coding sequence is TGCGCCAGCAGCTTGGCCGGAGGTCCTAATCAGCCCCAGCATTTT.

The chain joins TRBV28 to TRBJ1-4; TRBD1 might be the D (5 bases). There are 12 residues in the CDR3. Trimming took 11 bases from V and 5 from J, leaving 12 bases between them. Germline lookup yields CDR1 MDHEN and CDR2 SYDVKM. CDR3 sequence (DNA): TGTGCCCTCGGGGGTTTAAATGAAAAACTGTTTTTT. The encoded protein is CALGGLNEKLFF.